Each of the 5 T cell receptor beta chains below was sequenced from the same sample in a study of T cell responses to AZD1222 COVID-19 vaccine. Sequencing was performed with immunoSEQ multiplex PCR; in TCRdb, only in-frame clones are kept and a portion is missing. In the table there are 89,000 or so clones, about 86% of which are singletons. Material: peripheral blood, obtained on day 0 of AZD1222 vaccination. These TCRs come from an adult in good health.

CDR3 sequence (DNA): TGTGCCAGCAGTCCCTCATTCACTGGAAACACCATATATTTT. Amino acid sequence: CASSPSFTGNTIYF. J is TRBJ1-3 and V is TRBV6-5; no reliable D call. This CDR3 has 14 residues. Trimming shortened V by 5 bases and J by 2 bases, and 10 bases separated the two germline ends. From germline, CDR1 is MNHEY and CDR2 SVGAGI.

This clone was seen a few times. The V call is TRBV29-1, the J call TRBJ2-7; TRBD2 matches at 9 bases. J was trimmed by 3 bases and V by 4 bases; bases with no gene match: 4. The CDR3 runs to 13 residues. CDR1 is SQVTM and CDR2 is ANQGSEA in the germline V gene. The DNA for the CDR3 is TGCAGCGTTGCCCCGACTAGCGGCTACGAGCAGTACTTC. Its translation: CSVAPTSGYEQYF.

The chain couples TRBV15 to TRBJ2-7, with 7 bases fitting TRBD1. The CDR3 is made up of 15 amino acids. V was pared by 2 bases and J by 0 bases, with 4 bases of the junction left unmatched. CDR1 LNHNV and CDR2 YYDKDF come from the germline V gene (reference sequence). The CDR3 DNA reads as TGTGCCACCAGCAGACCGGGACAGAGCTCCTACGAGCAGTACTTC. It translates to CATSRPGQSSYEQYF.

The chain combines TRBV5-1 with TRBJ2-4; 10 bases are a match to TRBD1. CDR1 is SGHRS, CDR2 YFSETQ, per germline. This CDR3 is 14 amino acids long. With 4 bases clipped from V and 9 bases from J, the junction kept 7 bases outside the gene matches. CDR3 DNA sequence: TGCGCCAGCAGCCCGGGACAGGGGAGAGGCATTCAGTACTTC. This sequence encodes CASSPGQGRGIQYF.

The CDR3 reads CASSLGTASGNTIYF. The CDR3 DNA reads as TGTGCCAGCAGTTTGGGGACGGCCTCTGGAAACACCATATATTTT. The chain recombines TRBV28 with TRBJ1-3, with a possible D match to TRBD1 (5 bases). The CDR3 extends over 15 amino acids. Trimming shortened V by 3 bases and J by 0 bases, and 9 bases separated the two germline ends. Germline CDR1 MDHEN, CDR2 SYDVKM.